The 14 T cell receptor beta chains below were found in one sample sequenced in a study of T-cell memory formation after mild COVID-19. TCRdb used MiXCR to reprocess the 5' RACE reads, holding one entry per CDR3 protein. The repertoire holds 400,000 to 550,000 distinct CDR3 sequences, with roughly 23% as singletons. The sample consisted of PBMCs or a T cell subset sorted from them (not recorded which). The receptors come from an adult woman who had mild COVID-19 (a few samples of this study predate the infection). Cell type and time point are not known.

V gene TRBV30 combines with J gene TRBJ1-3; D gene ambiguous. The CDR3 spans 15 residues. V was cut by 4 bases and J by 7 bases, with 20 bases left in between. The V gene's germline CDR1 is GTSNPN and CDR2 SVGIG (reference sequence). The CDR3 sequence is CAWTWKALRRNTIYF. The CDR3 nucleotides are TGTGCCTGGACCTGGAAGGCCCTCCGGAGGAACACCATATATTTT.

This chain links TRBV29-1 with TRBJ1-1; 8 bases line up with TRBD1. Losses at the gene ends were 6 bases for V and 4 bases for J; bases not matched to a gene: 7. The germline CDR1 and CDR2 sequences are SQVTM and ANQGSEA. The CDR3 sequence is 13 residues long. The CDR3 region has the DNA TGCAGCGTCGACAGGGGACAGAGCACTGAAGCTTTCTTT. This translates into CSVDRGQSTEAFF. The variable domain in full, completed from reference TRBV29-1 and TRBJ1-1, reads SAVISQKPSRDICQRGTSLTIQCQVDSQVTMMFWYRQQPGQSLTLIATANQGSEATYESGFVIDKFPISRPNLTFSTLTVSNMSPEDSSIYLCSVDRGQSTEAFFGQGTRLTVV.

This chain connects TRBV27 to TRBJ1-2; D gene uncertain. The length of the CDR3 is 14 residues. Germline CDR1 and CDR2: MNHEY and SMNVEV (reference sequence). V gave up 6 bases and J gave up 8 bases, with 19 bases separating them. As DNA, the CDR3 is TGTGCCAGCAGGAACTATGACCGGACCTCGGGCTACACCTTC. Its protein product is CASRNYDRTSGYTF.

This clonotype was observed a handful of times. The chain employs TRBV20-1 and TRBJ2-5; 7 bases map to TRBD2. CDR1 and CDR2 from the germline V gene are DFQATT and SNEGSKA (reference sequence). The junction had 12 bases not matched to a gene; V was cut back by 6 bases and J by 2 bases. The CDR3 sequence is 15 residues long. CDR3 in amino acids: CSAQTGRERQETQYF. The CDR3 DNA follows: TGCAGTGCCCAAACTGGGCGGGAGAGGCAAGAGACCCAGTACTTC.

The V call is TRBV9, the J call TRBJ1-6, with 7 bases lining up with TRBD1. V trimming: 0 bases; J trimming: 7 bases; junction bases outside the gene matches: 4. The CDR3 sequence is 15 residues long. Germline CDR1 is SGDLS and CDR2 is YYNGEE. CDR3 in DNA: TGTGCCAGCAGCGTAGTGGAGGGGGCAAATTCACCCCTCCACTTT. This translates into CASSVVEGANSPLHF.

This clonotype has a handful of counts. The chain carries TRBV20-1 and TRBJ2-7; a weak D match, TRBD2 (6 bases). The germline V and J ends were trimmed by 3 bases and 0 bases, with 12 bases remaining between them. The CDR3 has 14 amino acids. Per the germline V gene, CDR1 is DFQATT and CDR2 is SNEGSKA (reference sequence). The CDR3 DNA is TGCAGTGCTAGTTTGGAGGGGATCTCCTACGAGCAGTACTTC. Translated, it gives CSASLEGISYEQYF.

This chain links TRBV2 with TRBJ2-7; D remains ambiguous. The CDR3 extends over 12 amino acids. CDR1 and CDR2 (germline): SNHLY, FYNNEI. Trimming removed 8 bases at V and 7 bases at J, with 15 bases between. The CDR3 DNA reads TGTGCCAGCTTGTTTGGAAGACGGGAGCAGTACTTC. Translated: CASLFGRREQYF.

The chain joins TRBV6-2 or TRBV6-3 to TRBJ2-1, with TRBD2 matching over 12 bases. V was pared by 2 bases and J by 4 bases, with 9 bases of the junction left unmatched. Looked up from germline, CDR1 is MNHEY and CDR2 is SVGEGT. CDR3 size: 18 residues. DNA of the CDR3: TGTGCCAGCAGTTACGAGACTAGCGGGAGTAGAGGGTACAATGAGCAGTTCTTC. Residues: CASSYETSGSRGYNEQFF.

V usage is TRBV25-1 and J usage is TRBJ2-1, with a possible D match to TRBD1 (6 bases). V was cut by 1 base and J by 4 bases, with 14 bases left in between. The germline gives CDR1 MGHDK, CDR2 SYGVNS. The length of the CDR3 is 16 residues. The CDR3, as DNA: TGTGCCAGCAGTGAATCGGGAACAGGGTCTTACAATGAGCAGTTCTTC. Amino acid sequence: CASSESGTGSYNEQFF.

The chain employs TRBV11-1 and TRBJ2-3; 9 nucleotides line up with TRBD2. V shed 3 bases, J shed 4 bases, and the junction held 5 bases outside the gene matches. The CDR3 runs 15 residues. CDR1 and CDR2 (germline): SGHAT, FQDESV (reference sequence). Here the CDR3 DNA reads TGTGCCAGCAGCTTTGGCGGGACTAGCCCAGATACGCAGTATTTT. Translated, it gives CASSFGGTSPDTQYF.

The chain carries TRBV7-6 and TRBJ1-2; D is unresolved. The V end lost 1 base, the J end lost 6 bases, and 6 bases lay between the germline ends. In germline, CDR1 is SGHVS, CDR2 FNYEAQ. The CDR3 has 12 residues. This CDR3 reads CASSLVKDGYTF. In DNA, the CDR3 is TGTGCCAGCAGCTTAGTCAAGGATGGCTACACCTTC.

The rearrangement uses TRBV7-2 and TRBJ2-7; D not resolved. This CDR3 is built from 13 residues. Germline CDR1 and CDR2: SGHTA and FQGNSA. Trimming removed 10 bases at V and 0 bases at J, with 13 bases between. This chain's CDR3 is CATSLGLSYEQYF. The CDR3 nucleotides read TGTGCCACGTCGTTGGGCCTCTCCTACGAGCAGTACTTC.

This chain joins TRBV18 and TRBJ2-3, with 7 bases fitting TRBD1. CDR1 KGHSH and CDR2 LQKENI come from the germline V gene. V shed 6 bases and J 3 bases; nucleotides not matched to a gene: 9. The CDR3 runs to 15 residues. CDR3 in DNA: TGTGCCAGCTCTTACAGGGGAAGGTTGACAGATACGCAGTATTTT. Amino acids: CASSYRGRLTDTQYF.

The rearrangement uses TRBV5-1 and TRBJ2-7; 10 bases align to TRBD2. After removal of 0 bases from V and 5 bases from J, the junction contained 5 bases not matched to a gene. The CDR3 spans 15 residues. Germline V gives CDR1 SGHRS, CDR2 YFSETQ. CDR3 sequence: CASSLEASGSNEQYF. The CDR3 DNA follows: TGCGCCAGCAGCTTGGAGGCTAGCGGGAGTAACGAGCAGTACTTC.